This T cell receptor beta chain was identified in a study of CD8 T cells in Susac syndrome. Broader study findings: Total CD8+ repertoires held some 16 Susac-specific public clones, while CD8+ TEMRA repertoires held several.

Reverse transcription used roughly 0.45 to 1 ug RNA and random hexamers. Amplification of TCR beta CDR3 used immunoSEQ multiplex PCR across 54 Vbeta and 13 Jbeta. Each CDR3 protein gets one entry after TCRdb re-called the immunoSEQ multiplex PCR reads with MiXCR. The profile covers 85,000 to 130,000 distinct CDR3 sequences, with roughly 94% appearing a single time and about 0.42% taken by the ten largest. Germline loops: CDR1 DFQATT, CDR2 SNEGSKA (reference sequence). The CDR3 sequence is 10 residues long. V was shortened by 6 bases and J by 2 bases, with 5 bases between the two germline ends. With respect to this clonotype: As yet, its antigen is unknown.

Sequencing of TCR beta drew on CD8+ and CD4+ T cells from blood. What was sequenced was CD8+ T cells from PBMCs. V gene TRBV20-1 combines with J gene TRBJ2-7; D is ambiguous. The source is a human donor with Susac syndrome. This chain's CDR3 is CSASPYEQYF. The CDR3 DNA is TGCAGTGCCAGCCCCTACGAGCAGTACTTC.